These 24 T cell receptor beta chains came from one sample sequenced in a study of monozygotic twins with cystic fibrosis. Generated by immunoSEQ multiplex PCR, the TCRdb table keeps only in-frame clones and is missing some. In the table there are approximately 25,000 clones, approximately 90% of which are singletons. The sample was blood. These receptors all come from a girl aged 2 to 10 with cystic fibrosis.

J is TRBJ2-7 and V is TRBV6-1; tentatively, D is TRBD1 (6 bases). V lost 4 bases, J lost 1 base, and 14 bases lay in between. Per the germline V gene, CDR1 is MNHNS and CDR2 is SASEGT. The CDR3 runs to 15 residues. For the CDR3, the DNA is TGTGCCAGCAGTGGAAGCAGGGGATATTCCTACGAGCAGTACTTC. Residues: CASSGSRGYSYEQYF.

The chain uses TRBV5-6 and TRBJ1-2, with D possibly TRBD1 on 5 matching bases. The ends were cut back, 0 bases at V and 4 bases at J, with 16 bases in the middle. The V gene's germline CDR1 is SGHDT and CDR2 YYEEEE. This CDR3 has 16 residues. CDR3: CASSLGGYWQGYGYTF. As DNA, the CDR3 is TGTGCCAGCAGCTTGGGAGGATATTGGCAGGGCTATGGCTACACCTTC.

The chain recombines TRBV5-4 with TRBJ1-1; D is undetermined. V gave up 0 bases and J gave up 8 bases, with 14 bases separating them. Per germline, CDR1 SGHNT and CDR2 YYREEE (reference sequence). This CDR3 has 14 amino acids. The DNA of the CDR3 is TGTGCCAGCAGCTTGGACCAGGCTAGGACGGAAGCTTTCTTT. This codes for CASSLDQARTEAFF. The whole variable domain, remainder taken from reference TRBV5-4 and TRBJ1-1, is ETGVTQSPTHLIKTRGQQVTLRCSSQSGHNTVSWYQQALGQGPQFIFQYYREEENGRGNFPPRFSGLQFPNYSSELNVNALELDDSALYLCASSLDQARTEAFFGQGTRLTVV.

The chain carries TRBV27 and TRBJ1-5; D not certain. In germline, CDR1 is MNHEY, CDR2 SMNVEV (reference sequence). This CDR3 has 13 amino acids. Trimming removed 5 bases from V and 3 bases from J, with 8 bases in between. The CDR3 loop reads CASSPVANQPQHF. CDR3 DNA sequence: TGTGCCAGCAGTCCAGTGGCCAATCAGCCCCAGCATTTT.

The gene calls are TRBV2 and TRBJ1-2; D call uncertain. The CDR3 has 13 residues. Trimming cost V 2 bases and J 6 bases, with 10 bases left between them. Per germline, CDR1 SNHLY and CDR2 FYNNEI. Written as DNA, the CDR3 is TGTGCCAGCAGTGAACCCCTCCTGGATGGCTACACCTTC. Translating it yields CASSEPLLDGYTF.

The V gene is TRBV5-6, the J gene TRBJ1-1; 8 nucleotides align to TRBD1. The CDR3 is 15 amino acids. V gave up 4 bases and J gave up 1 base; unmatched junction bases: 6. The germline V gene encodes CDR1 SGHDT and CDR2 YYEEEE. In DNA, the CDR3 is TGTGCCAGCAGCCCGACCGACAGGGGGAACACTGAAGCTTTCTTT. Translated: CASSPTDRGNTEAFF.

V and J are TRBV5-6 and TRBJ2-1; 15 bases fit TRBD2. Trimming at V came to 4 bases and at J to 12 bases, leaving 5 bases not matched to a gene. Germline lookup yields CDR1 SGHDT and CDR2 YYEEEE. CDR3 size: 14 residues. DNA of the CDR3: TGTGCCAGCAGCCAGGGACTAGCGGGGGGCGGGCAGTTCTTC. It encodes CASSQGLAGGGQFF.

This clone is a singleton in its sample. The chain is built from TRBV18 and TRBJ1-2, with TRBD1 identical over 7 bases. Germline CDR1 and CDR2: KGHSH and LQKENI. CDR3 length: 15 residues. The J segment lost 4 bases and the V segment lost 0 bases, leaving 5 bases of the junction unmatched. CDR3 DNA: TGTGCCAGCTCACCACCGACAGGGTCTGGCTATGGCTACACCTTC. This translates into CASSPPTGSGYGYTF.

The chain carries TRBV28 and TRBJ1-1; 9 nucleotides match TRBD1. CDR3 length equals 17 residues. Losses at the gene ends were 3 bases for V and 1 base for J; bases not matched to a gene: 9. The germline V gene has CDR1 MDHEN and CDR2 SYDVKM. The CDR3 DNA reads as TGTGCCAGCAGTTTCCTAACCGGGACAGGGAAGAACACTGAAGCTTTCTTT. It specifies CASSFLTGTGKNTEAFF.

The chain couples TRBV5-5 to TRBJ2-2, with TRBD1 identical over 8 bases. Germline loops: CDR1 SGHKS, CDR2 YYEKEE (reference sequence). Trimming took 4 bases from V and 4 from J; bases not matched to a gene: 6. CDR3 length equals 15 residues. The CDR3 DNA reads TGTGCCAGCAGCCATGACAGGGGAGGCACCGGGGAGCTGTTTTTT. Amino acids: CASSHDRGGTGELFF.

The chain carries TRBV5-4 and TRBJ2-5; perhaps TRBD1 as D (6 bases). The CDR3 is 14 amino acids. Germline lookup yields CDR1 SGHNT and CDR2 YYREEE (reference sequence). Trimming cost V 0 bases and J 1 base, with 7 bases left between them. The CDR3 loop reads CASSLGTVQETQYF. DNA of the CDR3: TGTGCCAGCAGCTTGGGGACAGTCCAAGAGACCCAGTACTTC.

The J gene is TRBJ2-1, the V gene TRBV4-3, with 9 bases aligning to TRBD2. V shed 2 bases, J shed 5 bases, and the junction held 16 bases outside the gene matches. Germline values: CDR1 LGHNA, CDR2 YSLEER. The CDR3 is 19 amino acids. CDR3 residues: CASSQRSGGRDHINNEQFF. In DNA, the CDR3 is TGCGCCAGCAGCCAACGTAGCGGGGGCCGCGACCATATAAACAATGAGCAGTTCTTC.

CDR3 in amino acids: CASSLDPRTVSLETQYF. The CDR3 coding sequence is TGTGCCAGCAGCTTAGACCCCAGGACAGTTAGCTTGGAGACCCAGTACTTC. This chain connects TRBV7-8 to TRBJ2-5; a weak D match, TRBD1 (6 bases). The CDR3 has 17 amino acids. Looked up from germline, CDR1 is SGHVS and CDR2 is FQNEAQ. Trimming took 1 base from V and 5 from J, leaving 20 bases between them.

J is TRBJ1-3 and V is TRBV5-6; 7 nucleotides agree with TRBD1. With V trimmed by 0 bases and J by 7 bases, 4 bases remained unmatched. In germline, CDR1 is SGHDT, CDR2 YYEEEE. This CDR3 has 14 residues. The chain's CDR3 is CASSLDPGGNTIYF. CDR3 nucleotides: TGTGCCAGCAGCTTGGATCCAGGGGGTAACACCATATATTTT.

This clone was counted a few times. This chain connects TRBV10-2 to TRBJ1-4, with D maybe TRBD1 (6 bases). V gave up 6 bases and J gave up 8 bases, with 10 bases separating them. This CDR3 region has 12 residues. Looked up from germline, CDR1 is WSHSY and CDR2 is SAAADI. The CDR3, as DNA: TGCGCCAGCAGAGATGACAGGGAAAAACTGTTTTTT. It codes for CASRDDREKLFF.

The rearrangement joins TRBV4-2 to TRBJ1-5; 8 positions match TRBD1. Trimming removed 2 bases from V and 5 bases from J; junction bases left unmatched: 2. Germline values: CDR1 LGHNA, CDR2 YNFKEQ. This CDR3 is 14 amino acids long. The CDR3 nucleotides are TGTGCCAGCAGCCAACCAGGGGGCGATCAGCCCCAGCATTTT. This sequence encodes CASSQPGGDQPQHF.

The gene calls are TRBV5-6 and TRBJ2-7; 8 bases are shared with TRBD1. V gave up 2 bases and J gave up 3 bases; unmatched junction bases: 4. The CDR3 has 14 amino acids. Germline V CDR1 and CDR2: SGHDT, YYEEEE. The CDR3 is CASSLGQGRYEQYF. The CDR3 DNA reads TGTGCCAGCAGCTTAGGACAGGGTCGCTACGAGCAGTACTTC.

The genes are TRBV7-9 and TRBJ2-3; 8 positions agree with TRBD2. V lost 5 bases to trimming and J lost 6 bases; unmatched junction nucleotides: 4. This CDR3 has 13 residues. The germline CDR1 and CDR2 sequences are SEHNR and FQNEAQ (reference sequence). CDR3 sequence reads: CASSTSGGDTQYF. Written as DNA, the CDR3 is TGTGCCAGCAGCACAAGCGGGGGCGATACGCAGTATTTT.

The chain uses TRBV15 and TRBJ2-7; tentative D call: TRBD1 (6 bases). The CDR3 runs 15 residues. Germline V lookup: CDR1 LNHNV, CDR2 YYDKDF (reference sequence). V dropped 4 bases and J dropped 3 bases, with 16 bases sitting between them. The CDR3 region is CATSNVPRGVYEQYF. CDR3 nucleotide sequence: TGTGCCACCAGCAACGTTCCCAGGGGCGTCTACGAGCAGTACTTC.

V gene TRBV6-6 combines with J gene TRBJ1-2, with 9 bases matching TRBD1. V was pared by 6 bases and J by 8 bases, with 13 bases of the junction left unmatched. The germline CDR1 and CDR2 sequences are MNHNY and SVGAGI (reference sequence). The CDR3 totals 15 residues. This chain's CDR3 is CASSHRDRDREGYTF. The CDR3 DNA reads TGTGCCAGCAGCCACAGGGACCGGGACAGGGAAGGCTACACCTTC.

The chain couples TRBV10-3 to TRBJ2-3; D tentatively fits TRBD1 or TRBD2 (5 bases each). The V end was cut by 8 bases, the J end by 3 bases, with 15 bases between. The CDR3 contains 14 residues. Germline values: CDR1 ENHRY, CDR2 SYGVKD. CDR3 sequence reads: CAIEGSGPTDTQYF. CDR3 sequence (DNA): TGTGCCATCGAGGGGTCAGGACCGACAGATACGCAGTATTTT.

V usage is TRBV7-9 and J usage is TRBJ1-1, with D possibly TRBD1 on 5 matching bases. Per germline, CDR1 SEHNR and CDR2 FQNEAQ (reference sequence). Between the trimmed V and J ends, which lost 11 bases and 3 bases, there was a span of 7 bases. The CDR3 covers 10 residues. The CDR3 sequence: CAPGDTEAFF. The DNA of the CDR3 is TGTGCCCCGGGGGACACTGAAGCTTTCTTT.

The rearrangement uses TRBV2 and TRBJ2-6; no definite D call. This CDR3 is built from 13 residues. Germline V lookup: CDR1 SNHLY, CDR2 FYNNEI. V was clipped by 5 bases and J by 2 bases, with 4 bases between them. The CDR3 loop is CASSPTGANVLTF. In nucleotides, the CDR3 is TGTGCCAGCAGTCCCACTGGGGCCAACGTCCTGACTTTC.

This chain connects TRBV5-1 to TRBJ2-7, with D unresolved. CDR1 and CDR2 (germline): SGHRS, YFSETQ. The V end lost 0 bases, the J end lost 1 base, and 11 bases lay between the germline ends. This CDR3 contains 15 residues. CDR3 nucleotides: TGCGCCAGCAGCTTGGAACCAGGACGTTCCTACGAGCAGTACTTC. This encodes CASSLEPGRSYEQYF.